This T cell receptor beta chain was recorded in a study of blood T cells in healthy people across ages. Broader study findings: Strong correlation was found linking TCR beta diversity to naive T cell percentage.

As for this clonotype: Its antigen remains unknown.

The authors ran a second PCR of about 7 to 12 cycles using a sample-barcoded 5' primer and a J-beta primer mix. TCRdb passed the 5' RACE reads through MiXCR, listing each CDR3 protein once. The sample lists about 620,000 distinct CDR3 sequences; 40% to 65% were seen once. Trimming cost V 0 bases and J 3 bases, with 2 bases left between them. This CDR3 is 12 amino acids long. Germline CDR1 MGHDK, CDR2 SYGVNS. The material sequenced was blood. This sequence joins TRBV25-1 and TRBJ1-1; the D is unclear. The receptor was derived from a woman aged 80 or older in good health. CDR3 amino acids: CASSEYHTEAFF. The CDR3 nucleotides read TGTGCCAGCAGTGAATATCACACTGAAGCTTTCTTT.